These T cell receptor beta chains were read from a single sample in a study of CD4 T cells in relation to SARS-CoV-2 and coronaviruses. Libraries were prepared by immunoSEQ multiplex PCR; TCRdb keeps only in-frame clonotypes and omits some of them. The sample lists 38,000 or so clones, more than 65% occurring once. What these receptors recognize is not known. Sequenced: memory CD4+ T cells from PBMCs, cultured in vitro. These receptors were collected from an adult with COVID-19. The CDR3 runs from the conserved cysteine through the conserved F or W. D genes are given only for firm matches. Size is stated for part of the rows, as once, few or many counts, or as a class when the clone is expanded.

D gene	V gene	CDR3 length	J gene	clone size	CDR3 DNA	CDR3 protein
.	TRBV5-1	16	TRBJ1-4	.	TGCGCCAGCAGCTTGGCCCCGGGTACTTCAGGGGAAAAACTGTTTTTT	CASSLAPGTSGEKLFF
TRBD2	TRBV7-3	14	TRBJ2-1	.	TGTGCCAGCAGTATAGCGGGAGTAAGTAATGAGCAGTTCTTC	CASSIAGVSNEQFF
TRBD1	TRBV24-1	15	TRBJ2-1	.	TGTGCCACCAGTGACCCGGGACAGGGATTAAATGAGCAGTTCTTC	CATSDPGQGLNEQFF
.	TRBV5-1	13	TRBJ2-7	.	TGCGCCAGCAGCTTGTACCGCCGCGACGAGCAGTACTTC	CASSLYRRDEQYF
TRBD2	TRBV27	15	TRBJ2-7	.	TGTGCCAGCAGTACCCTTGGAGCGGGAGTCTACGAGCAGTACTTC	CASSTLGAGVYEQYF
.	TRBV6-5	12	TRBJ1-4	.	TGTGCCAGCAGTTACTCGGCAGATAGTCTGTTTTTT	CASSYSADSLFF
TRBD1	TRBV5-6	15	TRBJ2-1	.	TGTGCCAGCAGCTGGGGAAGGACAGGGTTTAATGAGCAGTTCTTC	CASSWGRTGFNEQFF
TRBD2	TRBV19	15	TRBJ2-1	.	TGTGCCAGTAGTCCGGGACTAGAGATTTACAATGAGCAGTTCTTC	CASSPGLEIYNEQFF
.	TRBV25-1	14	TRBJ1-2	.	TGTGCCAGCAGCCAAGGGGCTCCGGAAATTGGCTACACCTTC	CASSQGAPEIGYTF
.	TRBV6-5	14	TRBJ2-1	.	TGTGCCAGCAGTTACCGGCAGGGATACAATGAGCAGTTCTTC	CASSYRQGYNEQFF
TRBD1	TRBV18	15	TRBJ2-7	.	TGTGCCAGCTCACTGACCGGGACAGCGAACTACGAGCAGTACTTC	CASSLTGTANYEQYF
.	TRBV7-2	13	TRBJ2-3	.	TGTGCCAGCAGCCAAAGGTCCGGAGATACGCAGTATTTT	CASSQRSGDTQYF
.	TRBV6-2/TRBV6-3	15	TRBJ1-5	once	TGTGCCAGCAGTGTACACCGGACGCGTAATCAGCCCCAGCATTTT	CASSVHRTRNQPQHF
.	TRBV5-1	15	TRBJ1-1	.	TGCGCCAGCAGCTTAGATGGACAGTTGAACACTGAAGCTTTCTTT	CASSLDGQLNTEAFF
TRBD1	TRBV10-1	16	TRBJ2-5	.	TGCGCCAGCAGTGAGGACCGGGACAGGTGCGTGGAGACCCAGTACTTC	CASSEDRDRCVETQYF
TRBD2	TRBV6-6	17	TRBJ2-1	.	TGTGCCAGCAGCCGACTCTTACTACTAGCGGCGTACAATGAGCAGTTCTTC	CASSRLLLLAAYNEQFF
TRBD1	TRBV27	15	TRBJ1-1	.	TGTGCCAGCAGTGCGGGACAGGGGGCATTCACTGAAGCTTTCTTT	CASSAGQGAFTEAFF
.	TRBV5-8	11	TRBJ2-1	.	TGTGCCAGCAGCGGACCGACTGAGCAGTTCTTC	CASSGPTEQFF
TRBD2	TRBV5-5	15	TRBJ2-7	once	TGTGCCAGCAGCTTGCTGCAGGGCGGGGGGAGGGAGCAGTACTTC	CASSLLQGGGREQYF
.	TRBV19	13	TRBJ2-1	.	TGTGCCAGTAGTATCGAAGGCGGTGGTGAGCAGTTCTTC	CASSIEGGGEQFF
.	TRBV2	11	TRBJ1-6	.	TGTGCCAGCAGTGAAACCCCACCCCTCCACTTT	CASSETPPLHF
.	TRBV7-9	13	TRBJ1-1	.	TGTGCCAGCAGCTTGGGACAACCCCCTGAAGCTTTCTTT	CASSLGQPPEAFF
.	TRBV6-6	16	TRBJ2-5	.	TGTGCCAGCAGTACGCCTTTCCGGGACGGCGAAGAGACCCAGTACTTC	CASSTPFRDGEETQYF
TRBD1	TRBV5-5	14	TRBJ2-5	.	TGTGCCAGCAGCTCTGGACAGGGCAGGGAGACCCAGTACTTC	CASSSGQGRETQYF
.	TRBV6-2/TRBV6-3	14	TRBJ2-4	.	TGTGCCAGCAGTTACTCAGGGGCCCTAAACATTCAGTACTTC	CASSYSGALNIQYF
.	TRBV30	14	TRBJ1-2	.	TGTGCCTGGAGTGTAATCAGGGGCTACTATGGCTACACCTTC	CAWSVIRGYYGYTF